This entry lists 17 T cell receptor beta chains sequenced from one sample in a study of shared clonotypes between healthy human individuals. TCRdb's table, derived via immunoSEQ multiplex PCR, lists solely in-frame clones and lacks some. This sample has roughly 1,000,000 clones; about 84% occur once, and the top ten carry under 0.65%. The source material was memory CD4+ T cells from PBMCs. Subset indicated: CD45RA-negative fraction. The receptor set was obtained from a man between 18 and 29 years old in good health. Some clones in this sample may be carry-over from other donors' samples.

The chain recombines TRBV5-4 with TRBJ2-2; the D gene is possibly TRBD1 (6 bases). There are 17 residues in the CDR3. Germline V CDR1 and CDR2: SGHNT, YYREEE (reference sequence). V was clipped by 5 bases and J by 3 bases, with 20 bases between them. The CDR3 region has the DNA TGTGCCAGCAGAAAGGGCAGGGGCACGAGGGACACCGGGGAGCTGTTTTTT. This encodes CASRKGRGTRDTGELFF.

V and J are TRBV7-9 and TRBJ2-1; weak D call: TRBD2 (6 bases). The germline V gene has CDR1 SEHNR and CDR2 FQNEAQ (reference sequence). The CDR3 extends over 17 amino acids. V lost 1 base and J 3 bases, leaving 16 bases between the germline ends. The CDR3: CASSLVVGSKGYNEQFF. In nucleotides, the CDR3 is TGTGCCAGCAGCTTAGTTGTCGGGAGCAAGGGCTACAATGAGCAGTTCTTC. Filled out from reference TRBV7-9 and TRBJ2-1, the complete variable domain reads DTGVSQNPRHKITKRGQNVTFRCDPISEHNRLYWYRQTLGQGPEFLTYFQNEAQLEKSRLLSDRFSAERPKGSFSTLEIQRTEQGDSAMYLCASSLVVGSKGYNEQFFGPGTRLTVL.

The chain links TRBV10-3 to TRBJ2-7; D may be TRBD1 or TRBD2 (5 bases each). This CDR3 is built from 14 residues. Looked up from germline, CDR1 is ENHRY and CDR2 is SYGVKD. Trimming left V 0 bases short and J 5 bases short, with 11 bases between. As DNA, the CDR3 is TGTGCCATCAGTGAGTCGTTAGGGACCGACGAGCAGTACTTC. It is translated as CAISESLGTDEQYF.

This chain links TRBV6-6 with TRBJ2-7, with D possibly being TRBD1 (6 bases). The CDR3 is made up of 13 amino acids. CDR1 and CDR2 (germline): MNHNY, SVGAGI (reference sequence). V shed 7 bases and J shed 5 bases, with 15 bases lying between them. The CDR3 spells CASTVGQIHEQYF. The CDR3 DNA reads TGTGCCAGCACAGTAGGACAGATCCACGAGCAGTACTTC.

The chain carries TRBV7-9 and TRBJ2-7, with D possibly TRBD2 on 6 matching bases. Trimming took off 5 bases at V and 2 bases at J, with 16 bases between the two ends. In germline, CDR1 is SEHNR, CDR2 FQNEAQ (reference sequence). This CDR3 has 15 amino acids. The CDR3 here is CASSPSAGSAYEQYF. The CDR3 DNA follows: TGTGCCAGCAGCCCCAGCGCCGGGAGCGCCTACGAGCAGTACTTC. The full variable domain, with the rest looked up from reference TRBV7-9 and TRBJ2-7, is DTGVSQNPRHKITKRGQNVTFRCDPISEHNRLYWYRQTLGQGPEFLTYFQNEAQLEKSRLLSDRFSAERPKGSFSTLEIQRTEQGDSAMYLCASSPSAGSAYEQYFGPGTRLTVT.

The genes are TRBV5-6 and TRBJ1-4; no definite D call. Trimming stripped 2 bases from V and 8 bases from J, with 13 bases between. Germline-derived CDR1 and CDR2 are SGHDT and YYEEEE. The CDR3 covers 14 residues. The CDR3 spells CASSLTWPGEKLFF. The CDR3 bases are TGTGCCAGCAGCTTAACATGGCCGGGGGAAAAACTGTTTTTT.

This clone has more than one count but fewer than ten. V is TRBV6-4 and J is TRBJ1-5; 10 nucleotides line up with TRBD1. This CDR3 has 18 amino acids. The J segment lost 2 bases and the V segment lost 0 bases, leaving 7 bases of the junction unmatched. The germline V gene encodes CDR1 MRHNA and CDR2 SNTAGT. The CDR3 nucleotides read TGTGCCAGCAGTGACTCGTGGGGGGACAGGGGTTGCAATCAGCCCCAGCATTTT. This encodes CASSDSWGDRGCNQPQHF.

DNA for the CDR3: TGTGCCAGCAGCGACACCCTTGGAAGCAATCAGCCCCAGCATTTT. Its translation is CASSDTLGSNQPQHF. This chain joins TRBV2 and TRBJ1-5; D not certain. Germline V gene sequence: CDR1 SNHLY, CDR2 FYNNEI. There are 15 residues in the CDR3. V gave up 6 bases and J gave up 1 base, with 13 bases separating them.

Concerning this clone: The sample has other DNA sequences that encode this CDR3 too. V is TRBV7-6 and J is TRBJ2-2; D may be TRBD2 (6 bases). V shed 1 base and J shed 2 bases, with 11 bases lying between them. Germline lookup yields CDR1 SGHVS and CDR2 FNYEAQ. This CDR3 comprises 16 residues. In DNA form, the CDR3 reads TGTGCCAGCAGCTTAGTGGCCGGGACTAACACCGGGGAGCTGTTTTTT. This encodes CASSLVAGTNTGELFF.

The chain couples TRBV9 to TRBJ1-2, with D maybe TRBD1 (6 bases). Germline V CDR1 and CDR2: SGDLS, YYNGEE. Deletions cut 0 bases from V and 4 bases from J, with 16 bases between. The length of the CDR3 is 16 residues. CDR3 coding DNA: TGTGCCAGCAGCGTAGATCAGGGACACTCTAGCTATGGCTACACCTTC. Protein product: CASSVDQGHSSYGYTF.

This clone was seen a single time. For the CDR3, the DNA is TGTGCCAGCAGTTCGGGACGGGGTTACGAGCAGTACTTC. Translation: CASSSGRGYEQYF. The genes are TRBV28 and TRBJ2-7; possibly TRBD1 or TRBD2 for D (5 bases each). V gave up 4 bases and J gave up 4 bases, with 11 bases separating them. CDR1 is MDHEN, CDR2 SYDVKM, per germline. The CDR3 is 13 amino acids.

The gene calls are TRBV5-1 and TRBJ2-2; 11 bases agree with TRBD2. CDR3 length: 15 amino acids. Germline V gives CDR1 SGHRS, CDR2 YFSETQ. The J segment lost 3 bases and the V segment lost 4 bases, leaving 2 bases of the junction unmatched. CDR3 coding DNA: TGCGCCAGCAGCGGGACTAGCGGAGACACCGGGGAGCTGTTTTTT. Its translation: CASSGTSGDTGELFF. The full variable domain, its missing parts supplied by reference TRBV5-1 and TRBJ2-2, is KAGVTQTPRYLIKTRGQQVTLSCSPISGHRSVSWYQQTPGQGLQFLFEYFSETQRNKGNFPGRFSGRQFSNSRSEMNVSTLELGDSALYLCASSGTSGDTGELFFGEGSRLTVL.

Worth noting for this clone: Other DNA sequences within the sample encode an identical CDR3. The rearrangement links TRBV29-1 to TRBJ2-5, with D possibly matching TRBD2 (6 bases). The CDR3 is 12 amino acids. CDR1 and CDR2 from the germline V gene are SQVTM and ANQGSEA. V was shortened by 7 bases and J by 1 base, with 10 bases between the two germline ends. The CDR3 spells CSALSGQETQYF. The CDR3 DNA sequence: TGCAGCGCCCTTAGCGGCCAAGAGACCCAGTACTTC.

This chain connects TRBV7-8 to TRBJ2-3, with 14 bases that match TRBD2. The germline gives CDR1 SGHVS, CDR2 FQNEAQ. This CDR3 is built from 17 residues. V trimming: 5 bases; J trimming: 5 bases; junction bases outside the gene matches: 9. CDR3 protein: CASSPGTSGSVIDTQYF. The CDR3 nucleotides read TGTGCCAGCAGCCCCGGGACTAGCGGGAGCGTGATAGATACGCAGTATTTT.

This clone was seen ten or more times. The chain's CDR3 is CASSLDFTEAFF. In DNA, the CDR3 is TGTGCCAGCAGCTTAGATTTCACTGAAGCTTTCTTT. The J gene is TRBJ1-1, the V gene TRBV11-2; D gene uncertain. V gave up 0 bases and J gave up 4 bases, with 3 bases separating them. The CDR3 contains 12 residues. CDR1 and CDR2 from the germline V gene are SGHAT and FQNNGV.

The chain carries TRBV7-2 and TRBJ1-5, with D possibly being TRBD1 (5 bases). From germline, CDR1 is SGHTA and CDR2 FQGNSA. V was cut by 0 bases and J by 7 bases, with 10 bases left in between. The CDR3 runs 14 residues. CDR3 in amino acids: CASSLARDQQPQHF. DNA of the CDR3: TGTGCCAGCAGCTTAGCAAGGGACCAACAGCCCCAGCATTTT.

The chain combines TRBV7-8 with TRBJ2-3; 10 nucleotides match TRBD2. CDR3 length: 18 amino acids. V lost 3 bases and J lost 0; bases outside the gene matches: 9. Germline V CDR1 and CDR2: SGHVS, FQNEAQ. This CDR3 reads CASSLVLAGTPSTDTQYF. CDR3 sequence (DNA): TGTGCCAGCAGCTTGGTACTAGCGGGGACTCCTAGCACAGATACGCAGTATTTT. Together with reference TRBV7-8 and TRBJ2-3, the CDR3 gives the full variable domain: GAGVSQSPRYKVAKRGQDVALRCDPISGHVSLFWYQQALGQGPEFLTYFQNEAQLDKSGLPSDRFFAERPEGSVSTLKIQRTQQEDSAVYLCASSLVLAGTPSTDTQYFGPGTRLTVL.